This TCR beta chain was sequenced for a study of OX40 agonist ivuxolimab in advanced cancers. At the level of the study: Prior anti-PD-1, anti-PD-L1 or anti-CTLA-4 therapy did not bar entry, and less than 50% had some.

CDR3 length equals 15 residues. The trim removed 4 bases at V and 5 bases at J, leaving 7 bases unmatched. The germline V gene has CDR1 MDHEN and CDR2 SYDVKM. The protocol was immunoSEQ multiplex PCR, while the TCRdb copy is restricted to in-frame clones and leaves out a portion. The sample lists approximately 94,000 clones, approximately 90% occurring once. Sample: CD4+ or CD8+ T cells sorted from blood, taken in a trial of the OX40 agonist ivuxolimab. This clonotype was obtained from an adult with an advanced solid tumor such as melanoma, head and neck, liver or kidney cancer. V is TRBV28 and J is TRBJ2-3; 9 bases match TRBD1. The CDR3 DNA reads TGTGCCAGCAGTTCCCCCGGGACAGGGCAAGATACGCAGTATTTT. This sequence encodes CASSSPGTGQDTQYF.